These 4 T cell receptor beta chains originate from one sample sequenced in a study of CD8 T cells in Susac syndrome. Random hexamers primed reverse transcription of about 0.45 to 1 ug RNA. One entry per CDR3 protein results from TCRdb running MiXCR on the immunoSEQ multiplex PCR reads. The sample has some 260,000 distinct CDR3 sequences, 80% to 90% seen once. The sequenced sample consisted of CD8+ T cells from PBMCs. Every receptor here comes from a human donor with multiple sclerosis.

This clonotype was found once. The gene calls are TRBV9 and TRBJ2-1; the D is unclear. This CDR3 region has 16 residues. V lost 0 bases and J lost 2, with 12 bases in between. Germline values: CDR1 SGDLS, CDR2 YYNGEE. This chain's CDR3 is CASSVGVGGAYNEQFF. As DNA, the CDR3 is TGTGCCAGCAGCGTAGGGGTAGGCGGCGCCTACAATGAGCAGTTCTTC.

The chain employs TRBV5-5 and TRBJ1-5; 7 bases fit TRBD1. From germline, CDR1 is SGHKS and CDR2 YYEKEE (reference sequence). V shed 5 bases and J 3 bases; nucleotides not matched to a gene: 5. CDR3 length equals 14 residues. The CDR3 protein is CASRRQGPNQPQHF. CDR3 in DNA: TGTGCCAGCAGGCGACAGGGCCCCAATCAGCCCCAGCATTTT. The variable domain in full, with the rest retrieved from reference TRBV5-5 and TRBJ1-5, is DAGVTQSPTHLIKTRGQQVTLRCSPISGHKSVSWYQQVLGQGPQFIFQYYEKEERGRGNFPDRFSARQFPNYSSELNVNALLLGDSALYLCASRRQGPNQPQHFGDGTRLSIL.

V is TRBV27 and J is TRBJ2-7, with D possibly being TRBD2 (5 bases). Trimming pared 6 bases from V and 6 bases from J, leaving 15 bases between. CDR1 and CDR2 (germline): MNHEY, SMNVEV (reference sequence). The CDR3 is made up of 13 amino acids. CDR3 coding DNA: TGTGCCAGCAGGCCGGTCGCGGGTGGCGAGCAGTACTTC. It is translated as CASRPVAGGEQYF.

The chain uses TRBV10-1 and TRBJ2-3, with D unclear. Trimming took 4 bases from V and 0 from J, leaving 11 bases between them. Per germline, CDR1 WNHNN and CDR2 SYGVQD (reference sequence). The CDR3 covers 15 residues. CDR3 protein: CASSVSASSTDTQYF. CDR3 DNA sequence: TGCGCCAGCAGTGTCAGCGCTTCTAGCACAGATACGCAGTATTTT.